Below are 12 T cell receptor beta chains sequenced from a single sample in a study of blood T cell repertoires in COVID-19. Some clones are missing from TCRdb's copy, which holds only in-frame ones; the method was immunoSEQ multiplex PCR. This table holds 70,000 to 90,000 clones, 65% to 90% found once. The sequenced sample consisted of peripheral blood. These receptors all stem from a man aged 45-65 years with COVID-19, enrolled during active disease.

The rearrangement joins TRBV11-1 to TRBJ2-7; D not resolved. The germline V and J ends were trimmed by 1 base and 1 base, with 11 bases remaining between them. The CDR3 contains 15 residues. Germline V gene data show CDR1 as SGHAT and CDR2 as FQDESV (reference sequence). Here the CDR3 DNA reads TGTGCCAGCAGCTTAGGTCTTACAAATTCCTACGAGCAGTACTTC. Translation: CASSLGLTNSYEQYF.

The chain uses TRBV6-5 and TRBJ2-7; the match to TRBD2 covers 8 bases. Germline V gives CDR1 MNHEY, CDR2 SVGAGI. Trimming cost V 7 bases and J 1 base; bases outside gene matches: 9. CDR3 length equals 15 residues. CDR3 sequence (DNA): TGTGCCAGCAACATACTAGCGGAGGGTTCCTACGAGCAGTACTTC. Translation gives CASNILAEGSYEQYF.

Only a few counts were recorded for this clone. The chain has TRBV29-1 and TRBJ1-2; 7 positions match TRBD1. V dropped 6 bases and J dropped 2; count of bases not matched to a gene: 3. CDR3 length: 12 residues. Germline V lookup: CDR1 SQVTM, CDR2 ANQGSEA. CDR3 sequence: CSVGDSNYGYTF. The CDR3 coding sequence is TGCAGCGTGGGGGACAGCAACTATGGCTACACCTTC.

The chain recombines TRBV18 with TRBJ1-1, with 10 positions matching TRBD1. V was clipped by 2 bases and J by 1 base; unmatched bases: 10. Germline V gives CDR1 KGHSH, CDR2 LQKENI. This CDR3 is 18 amino acids long. CDR3 loop: CASSPVRTGGVRNTEAFF. In nucleotides, the CDR3 is TGTGCCAGCTCACCAGTGAGGACAGGGGGTGTGAGGAACACTGAAGCTTTCTTT.

The rearrangement links TRBV2 to TRBJ2-7, with TRBD1 as a possible D gene (6 bases). Trimming left V 8 bases short and J 3 bases short, with 8 bases between. Per germline, CDR1 SNHLY and CDR2 FYNNEI. CDR3 length equals 11 residues. The CDR3 coding sequence is TGTGCCAGCCAGGGGATCTACGAGCAGTACTTC. It encodes CASQGIYEQYF.

DNA of the CDR3: TGTGCCAGCAGCCCCTACACCGGGGAGCTGTTTTTT. As protein: CASSPYTGELFF. The V call is TRBV11-3, the J call TRBJ2-2; no reliable D call. This CDR3 spans 12 amino acids. V shed 5 bases and J shed 3 bases, with 4 bases lying between them. Germline loops: CDR1 SGHNT, CDR2 YENEEA.

The gene calls are TRBV28 and TRBJ2-1; D is perhaps TRBD2 (5 bases). This CDR3 comprises 14 residues. Deletions cut 5 bases from V and 2 bases from J, with 10 bases between. Per germline, CDR1 MDHEN and CDR2 SYDVKM. The CDR3 DNA follows: TGTGCCAGCAGTGATCTGCGGGCCTACAATGAGCAGTTCTTC. Protein: CASSDLRAYNEQFF. The variable domain in full, completed from reference TRBV28 and TRBJ2-1, reads DVKVTQSSRYLVKRTGEKVFLECVQDMDHENMFWYRQDPGLGLRLIYFSYDVKMKEKGDIPEGYSVSREKKERFSLILESASTNQTSMYLCASSDLRAYNEQFFGPGTRLTVL.

The J gene is TRBJ2-7, the V gene TRBV7-2, with D possibly matching TRBD1 (6 bases). Germline V gene lookup returns CDR1 SGHTA and CDR2 FQGNSA. The V end was cut by 5 bases, the J end by 4 bases, with 15 bases between. This CDR3 has 14 residues. CDR3: CASSDQQGLYEQYF. The CDR3 DNA is TGTGCCAGCAGCGATCAACAGGGCCTTTACGAGCAGTACTTC.

CDR3 region: CASSKDRGYSPLHF. CDR3 nucleotide sequence: TGTGCCAGCAGTAAGGACAGGGGATATTCACCCCTCCACTTT. The chain employs TRBV2 and TRBJ1-6, with 9 bases aligning to TRBD1. This CDR3 spans 14 amino acids. Losses at the gene ends were 5 bases for V and 8 bases for J; bases not matched to a gene: 4. The germline gives CDR1 SNHLY, CDR2 FYNNEI.

The rearrangement links TRBV19 to TRBJ1-5; D might be TRBD1 (5 bases). Deletions cut 5 bases from V and 5 bases from J, with 16 bases between. CDR3 size: 15 residues. Germline lookup yields CDR1 LNHDA and CDR2 SQIVND (reference sequence). Here the CDR3 reads CASSPRGGADQPQHF. DNA of the CDR3: TGTGCCAGTAGTCCTCGGGGGGGTGCGGATCAGCCCCAGCATTTT.

The CDR3 is CASSLAGTGGSGNTIYF. CDR3 sequence (DNA): TGCGCCAGCAGCTTGGCCGGGACAGGGGGCTCAGGAAACACCATATATTTT. J is TRBJ1-3 and V is TRBV5-1; 12 bases map to TRBD1. The germline CDR1 and CDR2 sequences are SGHRS and YFSETQ. The CDR3 extends over 17 amino acids. The J segment lost 4 bases and the V segment lost 0 bases, leaving 5 bases of the junction unmatched.

This clone appeared a single time. The chain employs TRBV27 and TRBJ1-1, with D possibly TRBD1 on 6 matching bases. CDR1 and CDR2 (germline): MNHEY, SMNVEV (reference sequence). Trimming took 6 bases from V and 5 from J, leaving 10 bases between them. This CDR3 has 12 amino acids. The CDR3 DNA reads TGTGCCAGCAGACAGGGTTGGACTGAAGCTTTCTTT. As protein: CASRQGWTEAFF.